Listed here are 7 T cell receptor beta chains from one sample, sequenced in a study of blood T cells in healthy people across ages. Through a sample-barcoded 5' primer and a J-beta primer mix, a second PCR was run for roughly 7 to 12 cycles. MiXCR was run by TCRdb on the 5' RACE reads, yielding one entry per CDR3 protein. The sample yields around 1,500,000 distinct CDR3 sequences, roughly 27% seen once. The sequenced material came from blood. The receptors derive from a woman aged 25-40 years in good health.

The CDR3 here is CASSVAGTGSTDTQYF. The CDR3 bases are TGTGCCAGCAGCGTCGCCGGGACAGGTAGCACAGATACGCAGTATTTT. V is TRBV7-2 and J is TRBJ2-3; 8 nucleotides align to TRBD1. V dropped 5 bases and J dropped 0; count of bases not matched to a gene: 7. Germline CDR1 and CDR2: SGHTA and FQGNSA. CDR3 length: 16 amino acids.

This clonotype has a handful of counts. The chain links TRBV7-2 to TRBJ1-1; D unresolved. The V end was cut by 2 bases, the J end by 1 base, with 8 bases between. Germline V lookup: CDR1 SGHTA, CDR2 FQGNSA. CDR3 length equals 14 residues. CDR3 sequence reads: CASSLSVTNTEAFF. CDR3 in DNA: TGTGCCAGCAGCTTATCTGTAACGAACACTGAAGCTTTCTTT.

V gene TRBV30 combines with J gene TRBJ1-2, with unresolved D. Between the trimmed V and J ends, which lost 3 bases and 3 bases, there was a span of 14 bases. Germline V CDR1 and CDR2: GTSNPN, SVGIG (reference sequence). The CDR3 runs to 14 residues. DNA of the CDR3: TGTGCCTGGAGGAGTCGAGGAGTCTACTATGGCTACACCTTC. Encoded protein: CAWRSRGVYYGYTF.

This clonotype showed up just a few times. The chain recombines TRBV5-1 with TRBJ2-1; 7 nucleotides align to TRBD1. The length of the CDR3 is 16 residues. Germline V gene data show CDR1 as SGHRS and CDR2 as YFSETQ. Trimming took 3 bases from V and 8 from J; bases not matched to a gene: 14. The CDR3 here is CASSSPRQGVSYEQFF. The CDR3 DNA follows: TGCGCCAGCAGCTCCCCGAGACAGGGTGTTAGCTATGAGCAGTTCTTC. The variable domain in full, completed from reference TRBV5-1 and TRBJ2-1, reads KAGVTQTPRYLIKTRGQQVTLSCSPISGHRSVSWYQQTPGQGLQFLFEYFSETQRNKGNFPGRFSGRQFSNSRSEMNVSTLELGDSALYLCASSSPRQGVSYEQFFGPGTRLTVL.

This clonotype was found a few times. At one boundary the junction diverges from the germline segment, which might be a read error. The rearrangement joins TRBV9 to TRBJ2-7; 10 bases agree with TRBD1. The V gene's germline CDR1 is SGDLS and CDR2 YYNGEE. The CDR3 has 15 residues. CDR3 sequence (DNA): TGTGCCAGCAGTGTAGGGACAGGGGTTACCTACGAGCAGTACTTC. Translation gives CASSVGTGVTYEQYF.

This clonotype was seen ten or more times. Written as DNA, the CDR3 is TGCAGCGTTGAAGGGCCCTTAGAGGGCGAGCAGTACTTC. It specifies CSVEGPLEGEQYF. This sequence joins TRBV29-1 and TRBJ2-7; D is perhaps TRBD2 (5 bases). Germline CDR1 is SQVTM and CDR2 is ANQGSEA. This CDR3 comprises 13 residues. V dropped 1 base and J dropped 6 bases, with 13 bases sitting between them.

This clonotype has more than one count but fewer than ten. The chain uses TRBV6-2 or TRBV6-3 and TRBJ1-5, with 9 bases matching TRBD1. V shed 6 bases, J shed 0 bases, and the junction held 12 bases outside the gene matches. CDR3 length: 18 residues. The V gene's germline CDR1 is MNHEY and CDR2 SVGEGT. DNA of the CDR3: TGTGCCAGCAGATCCGGACAGGGGACGGGTTATAGCAATCAGCCCCAGCATTTT. It is translated as CASRSGQGTGYSNQPQHF.